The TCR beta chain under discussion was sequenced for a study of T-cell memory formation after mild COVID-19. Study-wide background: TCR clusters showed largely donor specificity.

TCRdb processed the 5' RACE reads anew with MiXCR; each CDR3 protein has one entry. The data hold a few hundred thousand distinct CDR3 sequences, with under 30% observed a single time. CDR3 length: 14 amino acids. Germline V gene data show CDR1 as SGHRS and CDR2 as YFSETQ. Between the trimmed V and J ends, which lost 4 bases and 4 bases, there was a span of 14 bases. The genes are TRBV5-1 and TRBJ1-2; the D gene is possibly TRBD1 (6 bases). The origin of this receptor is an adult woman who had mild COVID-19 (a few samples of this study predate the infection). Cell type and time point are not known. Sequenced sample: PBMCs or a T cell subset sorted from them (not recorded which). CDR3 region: CASSPVGGGYGYTF. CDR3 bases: TGCGCCAGCAGCCCTGTGGGGGGCGGCTATGGCTACACCTTC.